This passage covers 29 T cell receptor beta chains from one sample sequenced in a study of cytomegalovirus exposure and HLA in healthy donors. The method was immunoSEQ multiplex PCR; TCRdb's version includes in-frame clones alone and lacks a portion of them. The sample lists some 180,000 clones; roughly 77% were seen once. The sequenced sample consisted of PBMCs. These receptors were obtained from a woman aged 30 to 39 in good health and CMV-seronegative.

The J gene is TRBJ2-7, the V gene TRBV5-4, with 7 bases aligning to TRBD1. CDR3 length equals 15 residues. Germline V CDR1 and CDR2: SGHNT, YYREEE (reference sequence). The V segment lost 4 bases and the J segment 6 bases; nucleotides outside the gene matches: 13. The CDR3 bases are TGTGCCAGCAGCGGGTCAACCGGGACAGCGTCCGAGCAGTACTTC. Translated, it gives CASSGSTGTASEQYF.

The rearrangement links TRBV9 to TRBJ2-1; TRBD2 might be the D (6 bases). Germline CDR1 and CDR2: SGDLS and YYNGEE. Trimming removed 3 bases at V and 9 bases at J, with 19 bases between. This CDR3 has 15 amino acids. The CDR3 coding sequence is TGTGCCAGCAGCGGAGACAGCTACCCCGGGGGTGAGCAGTTCTTC. This codes for CASSGDSYPGGEQFF.

The chain joins TRBV10-1 to TRBJ1-1; possibly TRBD1 for D (5 bases). Looked up from germline, CDR1 is WNHNN and CDR2 is SYGVQD (reference sequence). This CDR3 is 13 amino acids long. Between the trimmed V and J ends, which lost 4 bases and 8 bases, there was a span of 14 bases. CDR3 nucleotides: TGCGCCAGCAGTGGCCCGGGAGACAGAGAAGCTTTCTTT. Protein product: CASSGPGDREAFF.

This rearrangement joins TRBV28 to TRBJ1-2; D gene uncertain. The V gene's germline CDR1 is MDHEN and CDR2 SYDVKM. Trimming pared 5 bases from V and 4 bases from J, leaving 20 bases between. This CDR3 is built from 16 residues. CDR3: CASSTTGNPRGYGYTF. CDR3 nucleotides: TGTGCCAGCAGTACAACCGGGAATCCCCGCGGCTATGGCTACACCTTC.

The chain uses TRBV6-5 and TRBJ2-3, with 14 bases aligning to TRBD2. Trimming cost V 4 bases and J 4 bases; bases outside gene matches: 4. CDR3 length equals 16 residues. Germline CDR1 reads MNHEY; CDR2 reads SVGAGI. In DNA, the CDR3 is TGTGCCAGCAGTTGGACTAGCGGGGGGTTGGCAGATACGCAGTATTTT. Amino acids: CASSWTSGGLADTQYF.

This clone was detected only a few times. The V gene is TRBV5-1, the J gene TRBJ2-7; D is possibly TRBD1 (5 bases). CDR3 size: 15 residues. With 1 base removed from V and 1 base from J, the gap between germline ends came to 12 bases. Per the germline V gene, CDR1 is SGHRS and CDR2 is YFSETQ. CDR3 sequence: CASSLQGLGSYEQYF. The CDR3 bases are TGCGCCAGCAGCTTGCAGGGTTTGGGATCCTACGAGCAGTACTTC.

The chain combines TRBV30 with TRBJ1-4; D gene unclear. The V end lost 3 bases, the J end lost 5 bases, and 7 bases lay between the germline ends. The CDR3 loop spans 12 amino acids. Per the germline V gene, CDR1 is GTSNPN and CDR2 is SVGIG (reference sequence). The CDR3 coding sequence is TGTGCCTGGAGACAGCTAAATGAAAAACTGTTTTTT. Its protein product is CAWRQLNEKLFF.

The chain recombines TRBV29-1 with TRBJ2-1; 15 bases are shared with TRBD2. The germline CDR1 and CDR2 sequences are SQVTM and ANQGSEA. The CDR3 has 15 amino acids. V was pared by 3 bases and J by 9 bases, with 6 bases of the junction left unmatched. CDR3 coding DNA: TGCAGCGTTGAGCGGACTAGCGGGAGGGGAAGTGAGCAGTTCTTC. Its translation: CSVERTSGRGSEQFF.

This clone was seen only a few times. The rearrangement links TRBV30 to TRBJ1-1, with TRBD1 identical over 7 bases. This CDR3 comprises 11 residues. Germline CDR1 reads GTSNPN; CDR2 reads SVGIG (reference sequence). The trim removed 5 bases at V and 3 bases at J, leaving 0 bases unmatched. Written as DNA, the CDR3 is TGTGCCTGGGGACAGGACACTGAAGCTTTCTTT. It encodes CAWGQDTEAFF.

The genes are TRBV29-1 and TRBJ1-6, with 8 nucleotides matching TRBD1. The germline V gene encodes CDR1 SQVTM and CDR2 ANQGSEA. The CDR3 sequence is 15 residues long. CDR3 sequence (DNA): TGCAGACCCCGGGACAGGAAACTTTATAATTCACCCCTCCACTTT. Its protein product is CRPRDRKLYNSPLHF. Filled out from reference TRBV29-1 and TRBJ1-6, the complete variable domain reads SAVISQKPSRDICQRGTSLTIQCQVDSQVTMMFWYRQQPGQSLTLIATANQGSEATYESGFVIDKFPISRPNLTFSTLTVSNMSPEDSSIYLCRPRDRKLYNSPLHFGNGTRLTVT.

The chain joins TRBV29-1 to TRBJ1-1, with a possible D match to TRBD1 (6 bases). Per the germline V gene, CDR1 is SQVTM and CDR2 is ANQGSEA. The CDR3 has 13 amino acids. The V gene lost 5 bases and the J gene lost 4 bases, with 14 bases spanning the gap. This CDR3 reads CSVTAGGATEAFF. CDR3 sequence (DNA): TGCAGCGTTACGGCGGGGGGGGCCACTGAAGCTTTCTTT. Based on the CDR3 plus reference TRBV29-1 and TRBJ1-1, the full variable domain is SAVISQKPSRDICQRGTSLTIQCQVDSQVTMMFWYRQQPGQSLTLIATANQGSEATYESGFVIDKFPISRPNLTFSTLTVSNMSPEDSSIYLCSVTAGGATEAFFGQGTRLTVV.

The chain recombines TRBV18 with TRBJ1-1, with D possibly being TRBD1 (6 bases). V lost 2 bases, J lost 4 bases, and 11 bases lay in between. The germline V gene encodes CDR1 KGHSH and CDR2 LQKENI. This CDR3 has 14 amino acids. CDR3 DNA: TGTGCCAGCTCACCAACAGGGAGAGGCACTGAAGCTTTCTTT. Its protein is CASSPTGRGTEAFF.

This clone appeared a single time. This sequence joins TRBV11-1 and TRBJ2-3; unclear D gene. The V gene's germline CDR1 is SGHAT and CDR2 FQDESV (reference sequence). The CDR3 has 13 residues. V lost 5 bases, J lost 2 bases, and 8 bases lay in between. The CDR3 nucleotides read TGTGCCAGCAGCCCTCACATCACAGATACGCAGTATTTT. This codes for CASSPHITDTQYF.

This chain uses TRBV13 with TRBJ2-3; D uncertain. CDR3 length: 13 residues. V gave up 2 bases and J gave up 4 bases, with 7 bases separating them. Looked up from germline, CDR1 is PRHDT and CDR2 is FYEKMQ (reference sequence). CDR3 DNA sequence: TGTGCCAGCAGCTTATACAGTTCAGATACGCAGTATTTT. Protein product: CASSLYSSDTQYF. Filled out from reference TRBV13 and TRBJ2-3, the complete variable domain reads AAGVIQSPRHLIKEKRETATLKCYPIPRHDTVYWYQQGPGQDPQFLISFYEKMQSDKGSIPDRFSAQQFSDYHSELNMSSLELGDSALYFCASSLYSSDTQYFGPGTRLTVL.

In the case of this clone: This sample also contains other DNA sequences that code for the same CDR3. The V call is TRBV5-1, the J call TRBJ1-2; TRBD1 aligns across 8 bases. The CDR3 is 13 residues long. The V and J ends lost 2 bases and 5 bases, in that order; junction bases with no gene match: 2. Germline loops: CDR1 SGHRS, CDR2 YFSETQ. The CDR3 here is CASSLDRGYGYTF. The CDR3 DNA reads TGCGCCAGCAGCTTAGACAGGGGATATGGCTACACCTTC.

The gene calls are TRBV6-6 and TRBJ2-1, with a tentative D call TRBD1 (6 bases). Germline assignment: CDR1 MNHNY and CDR2 SVGAGI (reference sequence). There are 12 residues in the CDR3. V was cut by 7 bases and J by 7 bases, with 11 bases left in between. The CDR3 DNA follows: TGTGCCAGCAACTCAAGGGGGAATGAGCAGTTCTTC. Protein sequence: CASNSRGNEQFF.

The rearrangement joins TRBV6-1 to TRBJ2-3; D gene ambiguous. Germline-derived CDR1 and CDR2 are MNHNS and SASEGT. Between the trimmed V and J ends, which lost 7 bases and 6 bases, there was a span of 11 bases. The CDR3 consists of 12 residues. The CDR3 sequence: CASMVPGDTQYF. For the CDR3, the DNA is TGTGCCAGCATGGTACCAGGTGATACGCAGTATTTT.

The V and J genes are TRBV20-1 and TRBJ1-1, with no clear D. This CDR3 is 10 amino acids long. The germline V and J ends were trimmed by 3 bases and 11 bases, with 10 bases remaining between them. From germline, CDR1 is DFQATT and CDR2 SNEGSKA (reference sequence). CDR3 coding DNA: TGCAGTGCTAGTTCAGACAAGGCTTTCTTT. Amino acids: CSASSDKAFF.

V gene TRBV5-6 combines with J gene TRBJ2-2, with a tentative D call TRBD1 (6 bases). V lost 3 bases, J lost 6 bases, and 12 bases lay in between. The CDR3 is 14 amino acids. Germline V lookup: CDR1 SGHDT, CDR2 YYEEEE. CDR3 DNA sequence: TGTGCCAGCAGCTACTATTCAGGGGCCGGGGAGCTGTTTTTT. This translates into CASSYYSGAGELFF.

The rearrangement uses TRBV2 and TRBJ1-5; possible D gene TRBD1, 6 bases. Germline V gene sequence: CDR1 SNHLY, CDR2 FYNNEI. Trimming removed 6 bases at V and 7 bases at J, with 16 bases between. The CDR3 extends over 14 amino acids. CDR3 region: CASRDTGKGQPQHF. In nucleotides, the CDR3 is TGTGCCAGCAGGGATACAGGGAAAGGACAGCCCCAGCATTTT.

The chain links TRBV29-1 to TRBJ2-5; D might be TRBD2 (6 bases). This CDR3 comprises 17 residues. Per the germline V gene, CDR1 is SQVTM and CDR2 is ANQGSEA. V was shortened by 3 bases and J by 3 bases, with 23 bases between the two germline ends. Written as DNA, the CDR3 is TGCAGCGTTGAGTCCCGGGGGTTTGGGCTTAGGGAAGAGACCCAGTACTTC. As protein: CSVESRGFGLREETQYF.

The chain couples TRBV6-5 to TRBJ2-3; 8 bases are shared with TRBD1. After removal of 4 bases from V and 5 bases from J, the junction contained 8 bases not matched to a gene. Germline V lookup: CDR1 MNHEY, CDR2 SVGAGI. The CDR3 totals 15 residues. CDR3 nucleotide sequence: TGTGCCAGCAGTTCCGGACAGGGAATGGGAGATACGCAGTATTTT. The encoded protein is CASSSGQGMGDTQYF.

This clone was detected only once. The V and J genes are TRBV4-2 and TRBJ2-6; D remains unclear. CDR3 size: 16 residues. Trimming pared 0 bases from V and 4 bases from J, leaving 10 bases between. Germline CDR1 and CDR2: LGHNA and YNFKEQ. CDR3 residues: CASSQDYYSGANVLTF. CDR3 in DNA: TGTGCCAGCAGCCAAGATTACTACTCCGGGGCCAACGTCCTGACTTTC.

The chain joins TRBV5-1 to TRBJ2-7, with D tentatively TRBD1 (6 bases). V was pared by 0 bases and J by 0 bases, with 10 bases between. This CDR3 is built from 15 residues. In germline, CDR1 is SGHRS, CDR2 YFSETQ. The CDR3 is CASSLEGTNSYEQYF. The CDR3 nucleotides are TGCGCCAGCAGCTTGGAGGGGACAAACTCCTACGAGCAGTACTTC.

V is TRBV11-3 and J is TRBJ2-1, with 15 bases fitting TRBD2. Germline lookup yields CDR1 SGHNT and CDR2 YENEEA. The CDR3 is 17 residues long. Unmatched junction bases numbered 9, after V lost 5 bases and J lost 7 bases. This chain's CDR3 is CASSRGLAGGNLNEQFF. As DNA, the CDR3 is TGTGCCAGCAGCCGTGGACTAGCGGGAGGGAATCTGAATGAGCAGTTCTTC.

The chain is built from TRBV27 and TRBJ1-1; D ambiguous. The CDR3 totals 13 residues. Germline V gives CDR1 MNHEY, CDR2 SMNVEV (reference sequence). V dropped 11 bases and J dropped 4 bases, with 17 bases sitting between them. The CDR3 nucleotides read TGTGCCGCCAGTCGGGGTGGAATCACTGAAGCTTTCTTT. Amino acid sequence: CAASRGGITEAFF.

The genes are TRBV11-2 and TRBJ2-1; 7 bases agree with TRBD2. J was trimmed by 2 bases and V by 7 bases; bases with no gene match: 11. Germline assignment: CDR1 SGHAT and CDR2 FQNNGV. This CDR3 spans 16 amino acids. The CDR3 DNA is TGTGCCAGCATTAGGGCCGGGAGCGGGACCTACAATGAGCAGTTCTTC. Amino acid sequence: CASIRAGSGTYNEQFF.

This chain connects TRBV7-3 to TRBJ2-1, with D perhaps matching TRBD2 (6 bases). Trimming shortened V by 5 bases and J by 0 bases, and 14 bases separated the two germline ends. Germline V lookup: CDR1 SGHTA, CDR2 FQGTGA. The CDR3 sequence is 16 residues long. The CDR3 is CASSQSGPSSYNEQFF. The CDR3 DNA sequence: TGTGCCAGCAGCCAAAGCGGGCCGAGCTCCTACAATGAGCAGTTCTTC.

The chain employs TRBV29-1 and TRBJ2-3, with 8 nucleotides matching TRBD2. The CDR3 is 15 residues long. V lost 3 bases to trimming and J lost 3 bases; unmatched junction nucleotides: 8. Germline V gene data show CDR1 as SQVTM and CDR2 as ANQGSEA. CDR3 DNA: TGCAGCGTTGACCCCCTTTCGGGGGGGACAGATACGCAGTATTTT. Its translation is CSVDPLSGGTDTQYF.